This TCR beta chain emerged from a study of shared clonotypes between healthy human individuals. Study results and caveats: Among donors, sharing of clonotypes was expected to be affected by sequencing depth. Roughly 5% of naive CD4 clonotypes were shared across four donors. Blood was the only sampled material, and tissue repertoires likely differ.

This CDR3 comprises 12 residues. Germline V CDR1 and CDR2: MNHEY, SMNVEV (reference sequence). V lost 4 bases and J lost 7; bases outside the gene matches: 4. CD45RO-negative CD8 cells positively selected for CCR7 made up the naive population, which excluded terminally differentiated effector memory CD45RA+ cells. With respect to this clone: No antigen is known for it. This sample also contains other DNA sequences that code for the same CDR3.

TCRdb's table, derived via immunoSEQ multiplex PCR, lists solely in-frame clones and lacks some. The sample gives about 2,100,000 clones, about 92% of which show up once; about 1.5% is in the top ten. J is TRBJ2-7 and V is TRBV27, with 7 bases fitting TRBD1. Sequencing was done on a sample of naive CD8+ T cells from PBMCs. This TCR was sampled from a man between 18 and 29 years old in good health. Some clones in this sample may be carry-over from other donors' samples. This CDR3 reads CASSSTGLEQYF. The CDR3, as DNA: TGTGCCAGCAGTTCGACAGGGTTAGAGCAGTACTTC.